The TCR beta chain described here comes from a study of blood T cell repertoires in COVID-19. Study-level information: Sites across the United States, Italy and Spain contributed samples from acute and convalescent COVID-19. PBMCs, B-cell-depleted T cells, or T cells were the source of the cDNA or gDNA that made up the material.

The ends lost 6 bases at V and 6 bases at J; junction bases unmatched: 7. The CDR3 covers 13 residues. In the original analysis: By means of reference gene primer amplification, nucleated cell counts were estimated. Generated by immunoSEQ multiplex PCR, the TCRdb table keeps only in-frame clones and is missing some. V, J and clone size are those of that table, while D and trimming were read from the DNA. The table lists fewer than 350,000 clones, roughly 89% of them singletons, with 4.6% in the top ten. The chain links TRBV12-3 or TRBV12-4 to TRBJ2-7, with 8 bases identical to TRBD2. What was sequenced was peripheral blood. This TCR was recovered from a middle-aged man with acute or convalescent COVID-19. The CDR3 spells CASSGGLGGEQYF. DNA for the CDR3: TGTGCCAGCAGCGGGGGACTAGGCGGCGAGCAGTACTTC.